These 28 T cell receptor beta chains were all obtained from the same sample, sequenced in a study of molecular identifiers for immune sequencing clone quantification. TCRdb used MiXCR to reprocess the PCR reads, holding one entry per CDR3 protein. Of hundreds of thousands of distinct CDR3 sequences listed, less than 30% are singletons. Sequencing was carried out using naive CD8+ T cells from blood, with Jurkat cell RNA spiked in. The subset here: FACS-sorted CD8+CD4-CCR7+CD45RA+ naive T cells. These receptors were obtained from a human donor in good health. Some libraries in this study had Jurkat cell RNA spiked in.

A few counts support this clonotype. V gene TRBV30 combines with J gene TRBJ2-5; 11 bases fit TRBD2. Germline CDR1 is GTSNPN and CDR2 is SVGIG (reference sequence). The CDR3 contains 15 residues. Germline trimming cut 4 bases from V and 2 bases from J; bases unmatched to any gene: 6. The CDR3 loop is CAWNPGTSGQETQYF. CDR3 nucleotides: TGTGCCTGGAATCCCGGGACTAGCGGTCAAGAGACCCAGTACTTC.

This clonotype was counted only a few times. The chain has TRBV6-5 and TRBJ2-3; either TRBD1 or TRBD2 may fit D (5 bases each). CDR3 length equals 16 residues. Germline-derived CDR1 and CDR2 are MNHEY and SVGAGI. V was pared by 4 bases and J by 2 bases, with 16 bases between. CDR3 sequence: CASSSNWGRSTDTQYF. In DNA, the CDR3 is TGTGCCAGCAGTTCGAATTGGGGACGTTCCACAGATACGCAGTATTTT.

This clonotype has ten or more counts. The chain employs TRBV7-9 and TRBJ2-7; TRBD1 matches at 7 bases. Germline CDR1 and CDR2: SEHNR and FQNEAQ (reference sequence). This CDR3 is 13 amino acids long. The V and J ends lost 4 bases and 5 bases, in that order; junction bases with no gene match: 5. The CDR3 DNA reads TGTGCCAGCAGCTCCGACAGGGCACACGAGCAGTACTTC. It encodes CASSSDRAHEQYF.

This clonotype was observed a few times. The V and J genes are TRBV14 and TRBJ2-5; TRBD2 agrees at 13 bases. V shed 5 bases and J 4 bases; nucleotides not matched to a gene: 7. Per germline, CDR1 SGHDN and CDR2 FVKESK. The CDR3 consists of 16 residues. The CDR3 coding sequence is TGTGCCAGCAGCGCCCGACTAGCGGGGGGTGGAGAGACCCAGTACTTC. This gives the protein CASSARLAGGGETQYF.

This clonotype was recorded many times. The chain is built from TRBV3-1 and TRBJ2-7, with D possibly TRBD1 on 5 matching bases. CDR1 is LGHDT and CDR2 is YNNKEL in the germline V gene (reference sequence). The CDR3 is made up of 15 amino acids. The germline V and J ends were trimmed by 0 bases and 0 bases, with 9 bases remaining between them. The CDR3: CASSQEEDSSYEQYF. The CDR3 DNA reads TGTGCCAGCAGCCAAGAAGAAGACAGCTCCTACGAGCAGTACTTC.

Comment on this clonotype: This CDR3 is missing its conserved last phenylalanine or tryptophan, likely due to a read error. This chain links TRBV6-5 with TRBJ1-5, with a weak D call TRBD1 (5 bases). The CDR3 has 14 residues. Germline lookup yields CDR1 MNHEY and CDR2 SVGAGI. In DNA form, the CDR3 reads TGTGCCAGCAGTTACTCCGGAGGGGATCAGCGCCAGCATGTT. Amino acid sequence: CASSYSGGDQRQHV.

This clonotype was seen more than once but under ten times. The chain couples TRBV20-1 to TRBJ1-1; D is uncertain. Germline assignment: CDR1 DFQATT and CDR2 SNEGSKA (reference sequence). Between the trimmed V and J ends, which lost 6 bases and 8 bases, there was a span of 13 bases. The CDR3 length is 11 residues. The CDR3 is CSATVGKEAFF. The CDR3 DNA reads as TGCAGTGCCACGGTCGGCAAGGAAGCTTTCTTT.

This clonotype occurred many times. The gene calls are TRBV11-2 and TRBJ2-1, with no clear D. The CDR3 is 13 residues long. Trimming cost V 7 bases and J 6 bases, with 13 bases left between them. CDR1 is SGHAT, CDR2 FQNNGV, per germline. CDR3 nucleotides: TGTGCCAGCACCTTCGCGGCCCCCAATGAGCAGTTCTTC. Encoded protein: CASTFAAPNEQFF.

This clonotype came up a few times. This chain uses TRBV25-1 with TRBJ2-3, with D possibly being TRBD1 (6 bases). CDR1 and CDR2 (germline): MGHDK, SYGVNS. V was clipped by 4 bases and J by 3 bases, with 11 bases between them. There are 14 residues in the CDR3. The CDR3 DNA reads as TGTGCCAGCAGTGGTCTAGACAGGACAGATACGCAGTATTTT. It encodes CASSGLDRTDTQYF.

In its sample, this clonotype was seen a few times. This chain connects TRBV2 to TRBJ2-1, with D perhaps matching TRBD1 (5 bases). Germline V gene sequence: CDR1 SNHLY, CDR2 FYNNEI. V dropped 6 bases and J dropped 6 bases, with 21 bases sitting between them. CDR3 length: 16 amino acids. The CDR3 nucleotides read TGTGCCAGCAGGGTTTGGGGCGTGATTTTAAGCAATGAGCAGTTCTTC. Protein sequence: CASRVWGVILSNEQFF.

This clonotype was counted at least ten times. V usage is TRBV27 and J usage is TRBJ2-7; 8 bases are shared with TRBD1. Germline V lookup: CDR1 MNHEY, CDR2 SMNVEV (reference sequence). V trimming: 5 bases; J trimming: 4 bases; junction bases outside the gene matches: 4. This CDR3 is built from 13 residues. The CDR3 loop is CASSPTGEYEQYF. The CDR3, as DNA: TGTGCCAGCAGTCCGACAGGGGAGTACGAGCAGTACTTC.

This clonotype was recorded a few times. The chain couples TRBV4-1 to TRBJ2-5, with 8 bases fitting TRBD2. CDR1 and CDR2 from the germline V gene are MGHRA and YSYEKL. With V trimmed by 4 bases and J by 2 bases, 9 bases remained unmatched. This CDR3 contains 16 residues. The chain's CDR3 is CASSPIGTRDQETQYF. In nucleotides, the CDR3 is TGCGCCAGCAGCCCAATAGGGACTAGGGATCAAGAGACCCAGTACTTC.

This clonotype has a handful of counts. The gene calls are TRBV29-1 and TRBJ2-7; D is perhaps TRBD1 (6 bases). The V gene lost 2 bases and the J gene lost 2 bases, with 10 bases spanning the gap. CDR1 and CDR2 (germline): SQVTM, ANQGSEA. This CDR3 spans 13 amino acids. DNA for the CDR3: TGCAGCGTTGAAACAGGGAACCCCTACGAGCAGTACTTC. This translates into CSVETGNPYEQYF.

This clonotype was observed a few times. CDR3 nucleotide sequence: TGCGCCAGCAGCCAAGATCTTTGGGATCCGGCCGGGGAGCTGTTTTTT. This gives the protein CASSQDLWDPAGELFF. The chain joins TRBV4-3 to TRBJ2-2; D gene uncertain. The CDR3 covers 16 residues. V was pared by 0 bases and J by 6 bases, with 14 bases between. Germline CDR1 and CDR2: LGHNA and YSLEER.

This clonotype has ten or more counts. The chain has TRBV9 and TRBJ2-2; D perhaps matches TRBD1 (6 bases). The V gene's germline CDR1 is SGDLS and CDR2 YYNGEE. Trimming left V 5 bases short and J 1 base short, with 6 bases between. CDR3 length: 13 amino acids. In nucleotides, the CDR3 is TGTGCCAGCAGGGGACAGAACACCGGGGAGCTGTTTTTT. The encoded protein is CASRGQNTGELFF.

V gene TRBV4-1 combines with J gene TRBJ1-1; D not resolved. This CDR3 region has 13 residues. The germline V gene has CDR1 MGHRA and CDR2 YSYEKL. V was cut by 1 base and J by 6 bases, with 9 bases left in between. CDR3 sequence: CASSQVSVAEAFF. CDR3 nucleotides: TGCGCCAGCAGCCAAGTCTCTGTGGCTGAAGCTTTCTTT.

This clonotype was detected many times. This chain links TRBV12-3 or TRBV12-4 with TRBJ1-1; D is possibly TRBD1 (6 bases). The CDR3 is 12 residues long. V gave up 4 bases and J gave up 7 bases, with 10 bases separating them. The CDR3 loop reads CASSSGAREAFF. The CDR3 region has the DNA TGTGCCAGCAGTTCAGGGGCTCGTGAAGCTTTCTTT.

This clonotype was picked up many times. The chain uses TRBV30 and TRBJ2-1; no definite D call. CDR3 length equals 12 residues. Between the trimmed V and J ends, which lost 1 base and 8 bases, there was a span of 9 bases. From germline, CDR1 is GTSNPN and CDR2 SVGIG (reference sequence). CDR3 region: CAWSEVGYEQFF. DNA for the CDR3: TGTGCCTGGAGTGAAGTTGGGTATGAGCAGTTCTTC.

The rearrangement links TRBV6-1 to TRBJ1-5; D possibly corresponds to TRBD1 (6 bases). CDR1 MNHNS and CDR2 SASEGT come from the germline V gene. The CDR3 spans 14 residues. Trimming removed 4 bases at V and 6 bases at J, with 13 bases between. The CDR3 protein is CASSAGGLSQPQHF. Here the CDR3 DNA reads TGTGCCAGCAGTGCCGGGGGGCTCTCTCAGCCCCAGCATTTT.

This clonotype has more than one count but fewer than ten. The rearrangement joins TRBV5-6 to TRBJ2-1; D may be TRBD2 (6 bases). Germline V gene data show CDR1 as SGHDT and CDR2 as YYEEEE. The CDR3 length is 16 residues. V was clipped by 4 bases and J by 3 bases, with 17 bases between them. In DNA, the CDR3 is TGTGCCAGCAGCATCTCCGGGACTGGTTACTACAATGAGCAGTTCTTC. Protein sequence: CASSISGTGYYNEQFF. The whole variable domain, filled in from reference TRBV5-6 and TRBJ2-1, reads DAGVTQSPTHLIKTRGQQVTLRCSPKSGHDTVSWYQQALGQGPQFIFQYYEEEERQRGNFPDRFSGHQFPNYSSELNVNALLLGDSALYLCASSISGTGYYNEQFFGPGTRLTVL.

This clonotype appeared a few times. This rearrangement joins TRBV4-3 to TRBJ2-3, with D possibly TRBD2 on 6 matching bases. CDR1 and CDR2 from the germline V gene are LGHNA and YSLEER. This CDR3 comprises 16 residues. The V gene lost 4 bases and the J gene lost 2 bases, with 16 bases spanning the gap. The CDR3 bases are TGCGCCAGCAGCCGAAACCCGACTAGGTTCACAGATACGCAGTATTTT. It specifies CASSRNPTRFTDTQYF.

In this sample, this clonotype turned up once. Sequence at one end of the junction differs from germline and may be a read error. This chain connects TRBV7-9 to TRBJ2-7; TRBD1 is a possible D gene (6 bases). Germline V gene sequence: CDR1 SEHNR, CDR2 FQNEAQ (reference sequence). CDR3 length equals 12 residues. CDR3 protein: CASSSDSYEQCF. Here the CDR3 DNA reads TGTGCCAGCAGCTCGGACAGCTACGAGCAGTGCTTC.

This clonotype showed up many times. The CDR3 spells CSAPGRAVVDTQYF. CDR3 nucleotide sequence: TGCAGTGCTCCCGGCCGGGCCGTGGTAGATACGCAGTATTTT. V usage is TRBV20-1 and J usage is TRBJ2-3, with D unresolved. The ends were cut back, 5 bases at V and 5 bases at J, with 17 bases in the middle. Germline CDR1 reads DFQATT; CDR2 reads SNEGSKA (reference sequence). The CDR3 has 14 residues.

The sample holds a few counts of this clonotype. The V call is TRBV2, the J call TRBJ2-5; D call uncertain. The CDR3 covers 14 residues. Trimming pared 6 bases from V and 0 bases from J, leaving 11 bases between. Looked up from germline, CDR1 is SNHLY and CDR2 is FYNNEI. DNA for the CDR3: TGTGCCAGCAGCAAAGGGAACTACCAAGAGACCCAGTACTTC. Translation: CASSKGNYQETQYF.

Regarding this clonotype: This could be a read error, since a much larger clone is one nucleotide away. This rearrangement joins TRBV24-1 to TRBJ1-1; D gene uncertain. This CDR3 has 15 residues. Germline CDR1 is KGHDR and CDR2 is SFDVKD. The DNA of the CDR3 is TGTGCCACCAGTGGTTTGAGGACGTTGAACACTGAAGCTTTCTTT. This encodes CATSGLRTLNTEAFF.

This clonotype has more than one count but fewer than ten. The chain has TRBV20-1 and TRBJ2-7; no reliable D call. The V end was cut by 3 bases, the J end by 4 bases, with 13 bases between. Germline CDR1 DFQATT, CDR2 SNEGSKA (reference sequence). The CDR3 contains 13 residues. DNA for the CDR3: TGCAGTGCTAGTAACAGCGCGGCTTACGAGCAGTACTTC. Translating it yields CSASNSAAYEQYF.

About this clonotype: With a much larger clone just one base away, this may be a read error. This rearrangement joins TRBV10-3 to TRBJ2-3; D uncertain. The V gene's germline CDR1 is ENHRY and CDR2 SYGVKD. V was clipped by 3 bases and J by 1 base, with 8 bases between them. The CDR3 is 14 amino acids. This CDR3 is CAISDGLGTDTQYF. CDR3 DNA sequence: TGTGCCATCAGTGACGGGCTGGGCACAGATACGCAGTATTTT.

This clonotype turned up a few times. The chain has TRBV21-1 and TRBJ1-1. TRBV21-1 is deemed a pseudogene. This CDR3 spans 11 amino acids. The CDR3 protein is CASSKVHEAFF. The CDR3 region has the DNA TGTGCCAGCAGCAAAGTGCACGAAGCTTTCTTT.